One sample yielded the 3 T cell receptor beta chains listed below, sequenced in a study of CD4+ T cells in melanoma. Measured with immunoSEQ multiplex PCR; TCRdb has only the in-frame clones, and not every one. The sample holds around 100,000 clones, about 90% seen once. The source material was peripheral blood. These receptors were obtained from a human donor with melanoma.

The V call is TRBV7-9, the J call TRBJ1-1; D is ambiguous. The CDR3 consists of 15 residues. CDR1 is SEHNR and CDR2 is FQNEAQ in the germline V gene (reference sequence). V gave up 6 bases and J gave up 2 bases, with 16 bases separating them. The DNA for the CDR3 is TGTGCCAGCAGACTCCGAGGAGGGTTAAACACTGAAGCTTTCTTT. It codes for CASRLRGGLNTEAFF.

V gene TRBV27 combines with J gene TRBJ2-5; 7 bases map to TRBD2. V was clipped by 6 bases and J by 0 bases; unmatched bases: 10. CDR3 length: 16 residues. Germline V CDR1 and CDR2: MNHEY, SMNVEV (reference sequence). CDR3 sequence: CASRPQRGGYQETQYF. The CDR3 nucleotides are TGTGCCAGCAGACCTCAACGGGGAGGGTACCAAGAGACCCAGTACTTC.

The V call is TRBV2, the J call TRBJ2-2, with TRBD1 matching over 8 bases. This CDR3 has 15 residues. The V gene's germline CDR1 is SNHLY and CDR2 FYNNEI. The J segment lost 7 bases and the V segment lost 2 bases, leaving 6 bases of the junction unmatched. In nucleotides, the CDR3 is TGTGCCAGCAGTGAACAAGCAGGGGGCATCGGGGAGCTGTTTTTT. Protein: CASSEQAGGIGELFF.